This TCR beta chain was obtained from a study of blood T cell repertoires in COVID-19. This CDR3 region has 16 residues. Trimming took 0 bases from V and 4 from J; bases not matched to a gene: 9. The germline gives CDR1 SGDLS, CDR2 YYNGEE. Authors' analysis steps: Amplifying reference gene primers gave estimates of nucleated cell counts. Sequenced by immunoSEQ multiplex PCR; TCRdb stores in-frame clones only, minus some. That table furnishes V, J and clone size, whereas the DNA furnished D and trimming. The profile shows 100,000 to 120,000 clones, 70% to 80% of them singletons. The material sequenced was peripheral blood. This TCR was recovered from an older woman with acute or convalescent COVID-19. The gene calls are TRBV9 and TRBJ1-2; 7 bases are a match to TRBD1. The CDR3 sequence is CASSVDDRVFTYGYTF. The DNA for the CDR3 is TGTGCCAGCAGCGTAGATGACAGGGTTTTCACCTATGGCTACACCTTC.